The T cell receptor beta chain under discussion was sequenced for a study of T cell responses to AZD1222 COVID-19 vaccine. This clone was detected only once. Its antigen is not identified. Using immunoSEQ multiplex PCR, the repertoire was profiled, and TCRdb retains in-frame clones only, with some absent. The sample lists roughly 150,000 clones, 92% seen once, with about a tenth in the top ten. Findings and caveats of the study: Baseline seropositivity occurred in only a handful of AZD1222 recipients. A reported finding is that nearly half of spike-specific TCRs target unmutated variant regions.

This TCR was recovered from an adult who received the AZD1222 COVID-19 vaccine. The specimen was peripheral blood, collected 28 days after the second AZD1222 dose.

CDR3 sequence (DNA): TGTGCCATCCCCCCCCGTAGGGGAGGGACCCAGTACTTC. This codes for CAIPPRRGGTQYF. V is TRBV7-3 and J is TRBJ2-5; possible D gene TRBD2, 6 bases. With 10 bases removed from V and 7 bases from J, the gap between germline ends came to 19 bases. Looked up from germline, CDR1 is SGHTA and CDR2 is FQGTGA. The CDR3 has 13 residues.